This T cell receptor (beta chain) originates from a study of T cell repertoires in cytomegalovirus infection. About the study: Carrying CMV and the relevant HLA type showed in public TCR beta signatures. Whole-study results and caveats: The ex vivo response was dominated by HLA-C-restricted CMV-specific TCR beta clonotypes. Summed frequency of shared TCR beta families picked out CMV carriers who also had the relevant HLA.

A single record per CDR3 protein comes from TCRdb applying MiXCR to the reads. The sample has approximately 100,000 distinct CDR3 sequences, 20% to 25% seen once; the top ten hold around 42%. CDR1 and CDR2 from the germline V gene are SGHVS and FNYEAQ. The CDR3 consists of 11 residues. Many counts were recorded for this clonotype. Its target is unknown. A read error may produce the germline difference seen at one junction end. What was sequenced was CD8+ T cells from PBMCs. The clonotype originates from a human donor in good health (CMV status not recorded). Some clones in this sample may be carry-over from other donors' samples. The rearrangement uses TRBV7-6 and TRBJ2-1; tentatively, D is TRBD1 or TRBD2 (5 bases each). CDR3 DNA sequence: TGTGCCAGCAGCTCCCGGGGCCCCTTGGTCTTC. It is translated as CASSSRGPLVF.